The T cell receptor beta chain described here comes from a study of glioma-infiltrating T cells after dendritic cell vaccination. Study observations and caveats: Patients with more pretreatment TILs had longer time to progression and survival.

The protocol was immunoSEQ multiplex PCR, while the TCRdb copy is restricted to in-frame clones and leaves out a portion. This table holds tens of thousands of clones, around 85% found once. Documented time point: after dendritic cell vaccination, including at tumor progression/relapse. The CDR3 totals 12 residues. The ends were cut back, 3 bases at V and 7 bases at J, with 7 bases in the middle. Germline V gene sequence: CDR1 LNHDA, CDR2 SQIVND (reference sequence). Details on this clone: The target antigen is unknown.

The TCR comes from a human donor with glioblastoma. V usage is TRBV19 and J usage is TRBJ1-5, with D uncertain. The sequencing used blood, collected after dendritic cell vaccination. The CDR3, as DNA: TGTGCCAGTAGTATTTCGAGACAGCCCCAGCATTTT. Protein sequence: CASSISRQPQHF.